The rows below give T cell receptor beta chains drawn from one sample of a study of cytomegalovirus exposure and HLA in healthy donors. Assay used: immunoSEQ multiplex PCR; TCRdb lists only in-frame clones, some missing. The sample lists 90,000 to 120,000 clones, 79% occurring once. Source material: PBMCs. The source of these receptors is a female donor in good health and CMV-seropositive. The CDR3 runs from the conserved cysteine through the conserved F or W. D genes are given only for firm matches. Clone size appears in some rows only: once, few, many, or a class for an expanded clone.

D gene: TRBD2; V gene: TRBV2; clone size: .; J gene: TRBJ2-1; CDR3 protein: CASSSPLAGGSYNEQFF; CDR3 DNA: TGTGCCAGCAGTTCACCCCTAGCGGGGGGCTCCTACAATGAGCAGTTCTTC
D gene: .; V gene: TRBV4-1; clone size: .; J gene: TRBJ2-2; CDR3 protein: CASSQEARVTGELFF; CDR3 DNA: TGCGCCAGCAGCCAAGAGGCCAGGGTTACCGGGGAGCTGTTTTTT
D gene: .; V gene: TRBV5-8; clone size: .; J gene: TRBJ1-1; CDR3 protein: CASSLWGRGLGTEAFF; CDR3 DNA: TGTGCCAGCAGCTTGTGGGGTCGGGGTCTAGGTACTGAAGCTTTCTTT
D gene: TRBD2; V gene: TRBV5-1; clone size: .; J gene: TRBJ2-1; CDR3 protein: CASSILAGGTNEQFF; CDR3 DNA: TGCGCCAGCAGCATTCTAGCGGGGGGGACCAATGAGCAGTTCTTC
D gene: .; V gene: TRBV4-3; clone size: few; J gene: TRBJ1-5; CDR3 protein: CASSQDRYNVQHF; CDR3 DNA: TGCGCCAGCAGCCAAGACCGCTATAATGTCCAGCATTTT
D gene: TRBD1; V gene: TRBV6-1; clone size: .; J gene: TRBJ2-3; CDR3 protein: CASIGQGGRTQYF; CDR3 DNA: TGTGCCAGCATAGGACAGGGAGGACGCACGCAGTATTTT
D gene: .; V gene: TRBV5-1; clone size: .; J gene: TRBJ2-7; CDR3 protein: CASSLVGGPAEQYF; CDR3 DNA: TGCGCCAGCAGCTTGGTGGGGGGGCCGGCCGAGCAGTACTTC
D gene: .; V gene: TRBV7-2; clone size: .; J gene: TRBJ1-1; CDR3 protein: CASSLNAPLNTEAFF; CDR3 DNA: TGTGCCAGCAGCCTCAACGCGCCACTGAACACTGAAGCTTTCTTT
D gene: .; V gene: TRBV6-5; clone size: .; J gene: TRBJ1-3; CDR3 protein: CATGQGISGNTIYF; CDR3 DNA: TGTGCCACGGGTCAGGGGATCTCTGGAAACACCATATATTTT
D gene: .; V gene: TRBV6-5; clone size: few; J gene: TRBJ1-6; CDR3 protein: CASSYERGGNSPLHF; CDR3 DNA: TGTGCCAGCAGTTACGAGAGGGGGGGAAATTCACCCCTCCACTTT
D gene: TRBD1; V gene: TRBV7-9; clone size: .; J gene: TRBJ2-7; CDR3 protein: CASSRPGGAEQYF; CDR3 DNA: TGTGCCAGCAGCCGCCCAGGGGGAGCCGAGCAGTACTTC
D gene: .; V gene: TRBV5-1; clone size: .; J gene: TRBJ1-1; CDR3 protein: CASSPRQGISGNTEAFF; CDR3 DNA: TGCGCCAGCAGTCCGCGGCAGGGGATATCCGGGAACACTGAAGCTTTCTTT
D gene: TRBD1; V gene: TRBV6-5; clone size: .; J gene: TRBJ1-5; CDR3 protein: CASSRRRGQDQPQHF; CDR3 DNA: TGTGCCAGCAGCCGACGTAGGGGGCAGGATCAGCCCCAGCATTTT
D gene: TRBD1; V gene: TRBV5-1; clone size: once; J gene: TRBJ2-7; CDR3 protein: CASSLDRLSYEQYF; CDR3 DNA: TGCGCCAGCAGCCTGGACAGGCTTTCCTACGAGCAGTACTTC
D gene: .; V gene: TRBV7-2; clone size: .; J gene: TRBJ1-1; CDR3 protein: CASSPTLGRNTEAFF; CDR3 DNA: TGTGCCAGCAGCCCAACCTTGGGGAGGAACACTGAAGCTTTCTTT
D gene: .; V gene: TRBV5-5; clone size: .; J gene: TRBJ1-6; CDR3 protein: CASSLVAADSHPLHF; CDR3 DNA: TGTGCCAGCAGCTTGGTGGCTGCGGACAGTCATCCCCTCCACTTT
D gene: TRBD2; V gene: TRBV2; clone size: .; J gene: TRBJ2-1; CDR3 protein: CASSVRLAGNNEQFF; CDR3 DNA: TGTGCCAGCAGTGTGCGACTAGCGGGGAACAATGAGCAGTTCTTC
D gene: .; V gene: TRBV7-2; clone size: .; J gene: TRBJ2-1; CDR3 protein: CASSPRTGGSNEQFF; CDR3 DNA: TGTGCCAGCAGCCCCCGGACGGGGGGCAGCAATGAGCAGTTCTTC
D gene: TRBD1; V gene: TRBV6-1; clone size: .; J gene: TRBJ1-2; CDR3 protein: CATRHGQVYGYTF; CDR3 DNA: TGTGCCACTCGGCATGGACAGGTCTATGGCTACACCTTC
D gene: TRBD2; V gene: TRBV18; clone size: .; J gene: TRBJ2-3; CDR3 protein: CASSASGGPPANTQYF; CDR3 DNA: TGTGCCAGCTCGGCTAGCGGGGGGCCCCCTGCAAATACGCAGTATTTT
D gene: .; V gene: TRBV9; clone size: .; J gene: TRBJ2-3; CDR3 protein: CASSVGASKQYF; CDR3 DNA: TGTGCCAGCAGCGTAGGGGCTAGCAAACAGTATTTT
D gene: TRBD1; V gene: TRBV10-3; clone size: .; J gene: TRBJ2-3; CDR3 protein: CAISLRTGSTDTQYF; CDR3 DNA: TGTGCCATCAGCCTTCGGACAGGGTCCACAGATACGCAGTATTTT
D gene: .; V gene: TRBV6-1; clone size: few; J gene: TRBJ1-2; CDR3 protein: CASSEQGYGYTF; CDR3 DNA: TGTGCCAGCAGTGAACAGGGATATGGCTACACCTTC
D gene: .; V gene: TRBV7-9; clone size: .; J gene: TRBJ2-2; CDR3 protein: CASSSSRGTGEPFF; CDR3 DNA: TGTGCCAGCAGCTCTTCCAGGGGCACCGGGGAGCCGTTTTTT
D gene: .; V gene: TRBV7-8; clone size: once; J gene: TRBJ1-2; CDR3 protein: CASSLVGLGYTF; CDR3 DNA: TGTGCCAGCAGCTTGGTGGGACTGGGCTACACCTTC
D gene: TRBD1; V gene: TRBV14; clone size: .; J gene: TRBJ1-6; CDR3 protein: CASRGQGNSPLHF; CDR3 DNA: TGTGCCAGTAGGGGACAGGGGAATTCACCCCTCCACTTT
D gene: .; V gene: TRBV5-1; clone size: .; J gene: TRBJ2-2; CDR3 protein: CASSLAGKNTGELFF; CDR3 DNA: TGCGCCAGCAGCTTGGCCGGTAAAAACACCGGGGAGCTGTTTTTT
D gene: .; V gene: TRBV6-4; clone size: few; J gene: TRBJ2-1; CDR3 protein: CASGLLGDHYNEQFF; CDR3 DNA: TGTGCCAGCGGCCTGCTCGGGGATCACTACAATGAGCAGTTCTTC
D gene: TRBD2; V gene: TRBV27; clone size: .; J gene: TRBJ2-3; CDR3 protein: CASSSGLAGTRGTQYF; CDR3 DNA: TGTGCCAGCAGTTCAGGACTAGCGGGGACTCGCGGTACGCAGTATTTT
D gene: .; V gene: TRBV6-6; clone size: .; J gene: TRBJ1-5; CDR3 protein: CASREASPNQPQHF; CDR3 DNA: TGTGCCAGCCGGGAAGCCAGCCCCAATCAGCCCCAGCATTTT
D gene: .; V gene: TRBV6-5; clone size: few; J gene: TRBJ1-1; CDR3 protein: CASRSRGRNTEAFF; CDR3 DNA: TGTGCCAGCAGGTCGCGGGGGAGGAACACTGAAGCTTTCTTT
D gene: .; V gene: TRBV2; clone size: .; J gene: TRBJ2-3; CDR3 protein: CASTGAGKGTDTQYF; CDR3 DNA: TGTGCCAGCACCGGTGCGGGTAAGGGCACAGATACGCAGTATTTT
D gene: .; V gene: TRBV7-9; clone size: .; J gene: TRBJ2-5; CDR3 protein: CASRAIRETQYF; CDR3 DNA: TGTGCCAGCAGAGCTATCCGGGAGACCCAGTACTTC
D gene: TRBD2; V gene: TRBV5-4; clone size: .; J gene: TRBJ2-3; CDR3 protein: CASSLASSSGGSTDTQYF; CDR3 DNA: TGTGCCAGCAGCTTGGCGTCCTCTAGCGGAGGTAGCACAGATACGCAGTATTTT
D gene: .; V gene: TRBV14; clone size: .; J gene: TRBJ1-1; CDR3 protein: CASSLSRDTEAFF; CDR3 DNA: TGTGCCAGCAGCCTCTCCCGGGACACTGAAGCTTTCTTT
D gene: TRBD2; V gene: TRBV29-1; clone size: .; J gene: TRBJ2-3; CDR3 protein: CSVGAGGRAGLADTQYF; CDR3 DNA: TGCAGCGTTGGGGCTGGCGGGAGGGCCGGGTTAGCAGATACGCAGTATTTT
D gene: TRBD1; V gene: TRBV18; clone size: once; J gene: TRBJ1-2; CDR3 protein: CASSPKLSPKGAYGYTF; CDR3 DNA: TGTGCCAGCTCACCAAAGTTATCGCCTAAGGGGGCCTATGGCTACACCTTC
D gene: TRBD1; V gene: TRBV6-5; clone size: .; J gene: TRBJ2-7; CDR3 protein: CASSYDRVTVEQYF; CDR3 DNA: TGTGCCAGCAGTTACGACAGGGTGACAGTCGAGCAGTACTTC
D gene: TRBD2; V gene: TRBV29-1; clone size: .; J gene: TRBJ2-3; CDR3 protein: CRARGAEDTQYF; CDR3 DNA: TGCAGGGCGCGGGGGGCAGAAGATACGCAGTATTTT
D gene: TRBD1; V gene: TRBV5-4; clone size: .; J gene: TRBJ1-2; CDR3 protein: CASSKIRQGWDGYTF; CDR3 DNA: TGTGCCAGCAGCAAAATTCGACAGGGGTGGGATGGCTACACCTTC
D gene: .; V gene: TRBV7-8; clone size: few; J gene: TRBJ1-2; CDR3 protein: CASSLGGHRAIANYGYTF; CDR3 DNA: TGTGCCAGCAGCTTAGGAGGGCATAGGGCTATAGCTAACTATGGCTACACCTTC
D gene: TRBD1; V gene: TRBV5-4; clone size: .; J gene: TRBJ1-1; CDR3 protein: CASSAQGARPPAFF; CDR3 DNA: TGTGCCAGCAGCGCGCAGGGGGCCCGCCCCCCGGCTTTCTTT
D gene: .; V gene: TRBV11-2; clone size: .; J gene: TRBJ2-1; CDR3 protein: CASTPEGVAGNEQFF; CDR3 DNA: TGTGCCAGCACCCCAGAGGGGGTAGCTGGCAATGAGCAGTTCTTC
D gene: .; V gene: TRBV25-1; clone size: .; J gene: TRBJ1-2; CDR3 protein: CASSETPPGVGNYGYTF; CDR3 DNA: TGTGCCAGCAGTGAAACCCCTCCGGGGGTAGGGAACTATGGCTACACCTTC
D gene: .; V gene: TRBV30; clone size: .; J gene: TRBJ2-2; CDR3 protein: CAWGSGNTGELFF; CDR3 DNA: TGTGCCTGGGGTTCAGGGAACACCGGGGAGCTGTTTTTT
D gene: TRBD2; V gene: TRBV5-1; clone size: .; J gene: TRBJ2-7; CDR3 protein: CASSLSGMLYEQYF; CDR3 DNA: TGCGCCAGCAGCTTAAGCGGGATGTTGTACGAGCAGTACTTC
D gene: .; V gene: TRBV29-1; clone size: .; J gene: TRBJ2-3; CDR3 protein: CSVITGSTDTQYF; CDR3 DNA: TGCAGCGTTATAACAGGGAGCACAGATACGCAGTATTTT
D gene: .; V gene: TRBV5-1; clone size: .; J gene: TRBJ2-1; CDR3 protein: CASSLETRITSSYNEQFF; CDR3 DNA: TGCGCCAGCAGCTTGGAGACTAGAATTACCAGCTCCTACAATGAGCAGTTCTTC
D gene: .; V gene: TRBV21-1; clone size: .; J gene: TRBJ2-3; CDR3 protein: CASIGRREGTDTQYF; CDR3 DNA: TGTGCCAGCATCGGGCGGCGGGAGGGCACAGATACGCAGTATTTT
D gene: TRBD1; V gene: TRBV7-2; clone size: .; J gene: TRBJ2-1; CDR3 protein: CASSLGPQGANEQFF; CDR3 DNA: TGTGCCAGCAGCTTAGGTCCACAGGGGGCGAATGAGCAGTTCTTC
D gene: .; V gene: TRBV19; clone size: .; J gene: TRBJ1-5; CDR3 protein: CASRHQGASGGAQHF; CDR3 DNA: TGTGCCAGTAGGCACCAGGGAGCTAGTGGGGGGGCCCAGCATTTT
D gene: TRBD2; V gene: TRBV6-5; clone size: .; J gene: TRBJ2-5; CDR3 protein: CASSWRGAQETQYF; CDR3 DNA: TGTGCCAGCAGTTGGCGGGGGGCCCAAGAGACCCAGTACTTC
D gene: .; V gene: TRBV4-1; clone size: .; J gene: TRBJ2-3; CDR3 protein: CASSQVPPGLLLTDTQYF; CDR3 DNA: TGCGCCAGCAGCCAAGTACCCCCGGGACTTCTACTCACAGATACGCAGTATTTT
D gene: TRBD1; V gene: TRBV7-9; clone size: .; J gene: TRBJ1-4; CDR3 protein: CASSLASGTGKLFF; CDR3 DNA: TGTGCCAGCAGCTTAGCCTCCGGGACAGGGAAACTGTTTTTT
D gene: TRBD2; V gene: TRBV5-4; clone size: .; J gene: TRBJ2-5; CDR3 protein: CASSLGLEETQYF; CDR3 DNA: TGTGCCAGCAGCCTCGGACTAGAAGAGACCCAGTACTTC
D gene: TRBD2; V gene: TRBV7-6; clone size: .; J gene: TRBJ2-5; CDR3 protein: CASSLGTSLQETQYF; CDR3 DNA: TGTGCCAGCAGCTTAGGGACTAGCTTACAAGAGACCCAGTACTTC
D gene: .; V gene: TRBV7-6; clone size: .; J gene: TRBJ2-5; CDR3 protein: CASSLEPGDQETQYF; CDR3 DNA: TGTGCCAGCAGCTTAGAACCGGGGGATCAAGAGACCCAGTACTTC
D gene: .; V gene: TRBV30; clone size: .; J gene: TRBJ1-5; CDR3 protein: CAWSVFGGGWGNQPQHF; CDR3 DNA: TGTGCCTGGAGTGTTTTTGGGGGAGGCTGGGGCAATCAGCCCCAGCATTTT